This T cell receptor beta chain was obtained from a study of blood T cell repertoires in COVID-19. Germline V gene lookup returns CDR1 DFQATT and CDR2 SNEGSKA (reference sequence). The CDR3 is 15 residues long. Trimming removed 3 bases from V and 2 bases from J; junction bases left unmatched: 6. Data came from immunoSEQ multiplex PCR; TCRdb stores just in-frame clones and leaves some out. The sample yields about 15,000 clones, less than 90% seen once. The J gene is TRBJ2-7, the V gene TRBV20-1; 11 bases fit TRBD2. This receptor was obtained from a human donor in a cohort sampled during active COVID-19. Sequencing was performed on peripheral blood. The CDR3 sequence is CSASDASGGPYEQYF. In DNA form, the CDR3 reads TGCAGTGCTAGTGATGCTAGCGGGGGGCCCTACGAGCAGTACTTC.